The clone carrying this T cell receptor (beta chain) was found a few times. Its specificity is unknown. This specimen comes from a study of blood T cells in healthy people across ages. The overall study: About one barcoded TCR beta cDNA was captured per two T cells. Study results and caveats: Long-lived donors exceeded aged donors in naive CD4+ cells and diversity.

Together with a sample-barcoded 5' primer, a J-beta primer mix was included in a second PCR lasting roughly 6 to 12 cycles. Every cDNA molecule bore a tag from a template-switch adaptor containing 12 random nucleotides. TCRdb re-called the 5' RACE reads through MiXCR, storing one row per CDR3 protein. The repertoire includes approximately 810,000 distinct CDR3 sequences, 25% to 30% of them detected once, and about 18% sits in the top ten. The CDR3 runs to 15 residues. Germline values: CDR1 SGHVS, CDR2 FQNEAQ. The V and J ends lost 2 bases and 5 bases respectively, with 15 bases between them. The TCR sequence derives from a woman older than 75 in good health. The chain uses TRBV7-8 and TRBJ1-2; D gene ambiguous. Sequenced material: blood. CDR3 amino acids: CASSLSSAQLYGYTF. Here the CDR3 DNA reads TGTGCCAGCAGCTTATCTAGCGCACAGTTGTATGGCTACACCTTC.